This TCR beta chain was captured in a study of T cell responses to AZD1222 COVID-19 vaccine. Study findings and constraints: Spike-specific TCR repertoires showed rising breadth and depth after two AZD1222 doses.

Libraries were prepared by immunoSEQ multiplex PCR; TCRdb keeps only in-frame clonotypes and omits some of them. This table holds about 190,000 clones, about nine tenths found once. V shed 4 bases and J shed 0 bases, with 13 bases lying between them. This CDR3 contains 16 residues. Germline-derived CDR1 and CDR2 are SEHNR and FQNEAQ (reference sequence). A remark on this clone: What it binds is unknown.

V is TRBV7-9 and J is TRBJ2-1; D might be TRBD2 (6 bases). The TCR was taken from an adult in good health. The starting material was peripheral blood, obtained on day 0 of AZD1222 vaccination. The CDR3 DNA reads TGTGCCAGCAGCTCCCCAACCGGGAGCTCCTACAATGAGCAGTTCTTC. Translation gives CASSSPTGSSYNEQFF.